This is a list of T cell receptor beta chains from one sample in a study of control samples from healthy donors and cancer patients. The table came from immunoSEQ multiplex PCR; TCRdb's copy has only in-frame clones and leaves some out. The sample contains 130,000 or so clones, 94% of which appear only once. Sequencing used blood. These receptors were collected from a man aged 40-49 years in good health. CDR3s include the opening cysteine and the closing phenylalanine or tryptophan. A D gene is named only where the DNA matches it firmly. Clone size is shown for a subset of rows, as once, few, many or a class of expanded clone.

TRBD1 TRBJ1-1 TRBV12-5 . TGTGCTAGTGGTTTGGCCACGACAGGGGTTGAAGCTTTCTTT CASGLATTGVEAFF
. TRBJ2-7 TRBV7-6 . TGTGCCAGCAGCTCTCAGGGGTTGTCGGGTGAGCAGTACTTC CASSSQGLSGEQYF
. TRBJ2-1 TRBV4-1 . TGCGCCAGCAGCCAAGTAGGGACTTTGGAGCAGTTCTTC CASSQVGTLEQFF
TRBD2 TRBJ2-5 TRBV2 few TGTGCCAGCAGTGAGCTAGCGGGAGGAGAGACCCAGTACTTC CASSELAGGETQYF
. TRBJ1-5 TRBV7-9 . TGTGCCAGCAGCTCAGGGGCGGGGTTTAGTGAAAATCAGCCCCAGCATTTT CASSSGAGFSENQPQHF
TRBD1 TRBJ2-1 TRBV28 once TGTGCCAGCAGAGTAGGGGACAGTCTTCCCCGGATGAACAATGAGCAGTTCTTC CASRVGDSLPRMNNEQFF
. TRBJ1-1 TRBV12-3/TRBV12-4 . TGTGCCAGCAGTTTGAAGGTGACTGAAGCTTTCTTT CASSLKVTEAFF
TRBD2 TRBJ2-2 TRBV2 . TGTGCCAGCAAGGGGACTAGCGGGAGTTCAGGGGAGCTGTTTTTT CASKGTSGSSGELFF
TRBD2 TRBJ2-1 TRBV30 once TGTGCCTGGAGTATGAGGGAGGGCAATGAGCAGTTCTTC CAWSMREGNEQFF
. TRBJ2-1 TRBV3-1/TRBV3-2 . TGTGCCAGCAGCCAAGATCCTAGCTTCCCGTTCTTC CASSQDPSFPFF
. TRBJ1-1 TRBV4-3 . TGCGCCAGCAGCCCCCCGACCAGGGGTGAAGCTTTCTTT CASSPPTRGEAFF
TRBD1 TRBJ2-2 TRBV16 . TGTGCCAGCAGCCAATCTCGACAGGGCGCCGGGGAGCTGTTTTTT CASSQSRQGAGELFF
TRBD1 TRBJ1-1 TRBV5-4 few TGTGCCAGCAGCCCGGACAGGGACACTGAAGCTTTCTTT CASSPDRDTEAFF
. TRBJ2-3 TRBV9 . TGTGCCAGCAGCAGTCAATTCACAGATACGCAGTATTTT CASSSQFTDTQYF
TRBD1 TRBJ2-5 TRBV11-2 . TGTGCCAGCAGCTTAAGGGGGGGACAGGGTTATAGAGAGACCCAGTACTTC CASSLRGGQGYRETQYF
. TRBJ1-4 TRBV9 . TGTGCCAGCAGCGTAGTGGGTGCAACTAATGAAAAACTGTTTTTT CASSVVGATNEKLFF
. TRBJ1-2 TRBV2 . TGTGCCAGCAAGAGGATAGTCCTAGAGACGGACGAGTATGGCTACACCTTC CASKRIVLETDEYGYTF
. TRBJ1-4 TRBV7-2 . TGTGCCAGCAGCGCTTCGATTGACAGAGGAGAAAAACTGTTTTTT CASSASIDRGEKLFF
. TRBJ2-2 TRBV28 . TGTGCCAGCAGTCTCAGGTCACCCGGGGAGCTGTTTTTT CASSLRSPGELFF
. TRBJ2-2 TRBV11-3 . TGTGCCAGCAGCTCCCCATCTTGGGGCTGGGGCACCGGGGAGCTGTTTTTT CASSSPSWGWGTGELFF
. TRBJ2-7 TRBV29-1 . TGCAGCGTTCAGACTAACTTCGTGGGCGAGCAGTACTTC CSVQTNFVGEQYF
. TRBJ2-2 TRBV4-1 . TGCGCCAGCAGCCACGGCCGCGGAAACACCGGGGAGCTGTTTTTT CASSHGRGNTGELFF
TRBD1 TRBJ2-5 TRBV7-6 . TGTGCCAGCAGCCCAGGGGGTTGGCAAGAGACCCAGTACTTC CASSPGGWQETQYF
TRBD2 TRBJ2-1 TRBV5-1 . TGCGCCAGCAGCCCGCGGACTAGCTATGAGCAGTTCTTC CASSPRTSYEQFF
. TRBJ2-7 TRBV15 . TGTGCCACCAGCAGCGGCAGGGCGCGGGAGCAGTACTTC CATSSGRAREQYF
. TRBJ2-2 TRBV24-1 . TGTGCCACCAGGTCATGGACACCCACGAACACCGGGGAGCTGTTTTTT CATRSWTPTNTGELFF
. TRBJ1-5 TRBV5-4 once TGTGCCAGCAGCTTCGGGGGGAAGGGAAATCAGCCCCAGCATTTT CASSFGGKGNQPQHF
. TRBJ2-7 TRBV12-3/TRBV12-4 . TGTGCCAGCAGCCTCGGGGCCATGGAGTACTTC CASSLGAMEYF
TRBD2 TRBJ2-5 TRBV4-2 . TGTGCCAGCAGCCAAGATCTAGTCGCGGGGGGGCAGCAAGAGACCCAGTACTTC CASSQDLVAGGQQETQYF
. TRBJ1-5 TRBV4-2 few TGTGCCAGCAGCCAAGGGGGCAATCAGCCCCAGCATTTT CASSQGGNQPQHF
. TRBJ2-5 TRBV5-4 . TGTGCCAGCACCGCGACAGCGAGTATAGAAGAGACCCAGTACTTC CASTATASIEETQYF
TRBD2 TRBJ2-7 TRBV7-8 . TGTGCCAGCAGCCAGACTAGCGGGGGCCTTAACTCCTACGAGCAGTACTTC CASSQTSGGLNSYEQYF
. TRBJ2-7 TRBV2 . TGTGCCAGCAGCCCGCCCTACGAGCAGTACTTC CASSPPYEQYF
TRBD1 TRBJ1-1 TRBV24-1 few TGTGCCACCAGTGACCGGGACAGCCGGGATGCTGAAGCTTTCTTT CATSDRDSRDAEAFF
TRBD1 TRBJ2-2 TRBV5-8 . TGTGCCAGCAGCTCCGGGACAGGGATCCAAACCGGGGAGCTGTTTTTT CASSSGTGIQTGELFF
TRBD2 TRBJ2-5 TRBV20-1 . TGCAGTGCTAGTCTGACTAGCGGGATGTACCAAGAGACCCAGTACTTC CSASLTSGMYQETQYF
TRBD2 TRBJ2-7 TRBV13 . TGTGCCAGCGCCCAATGGGGAGGGCAACACGAGCAGTACTTC CASAQWGGQHEQYF